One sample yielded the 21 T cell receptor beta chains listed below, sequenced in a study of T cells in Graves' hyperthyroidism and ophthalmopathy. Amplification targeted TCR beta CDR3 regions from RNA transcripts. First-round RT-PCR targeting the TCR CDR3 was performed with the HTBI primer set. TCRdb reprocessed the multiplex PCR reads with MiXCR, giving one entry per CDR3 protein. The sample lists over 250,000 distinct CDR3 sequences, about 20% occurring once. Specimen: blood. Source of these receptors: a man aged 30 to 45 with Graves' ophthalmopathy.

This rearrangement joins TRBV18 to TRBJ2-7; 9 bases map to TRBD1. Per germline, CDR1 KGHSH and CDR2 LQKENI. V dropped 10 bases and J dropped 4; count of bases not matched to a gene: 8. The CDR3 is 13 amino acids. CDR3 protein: CATRTGDRYEQYF. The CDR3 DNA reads TGTGCCACCCGGACAGGGGATCGTTACGAGCAGTACTTC.

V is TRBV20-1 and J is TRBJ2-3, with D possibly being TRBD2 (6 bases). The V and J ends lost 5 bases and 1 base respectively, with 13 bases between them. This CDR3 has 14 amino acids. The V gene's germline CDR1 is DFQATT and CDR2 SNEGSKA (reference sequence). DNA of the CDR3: TGCAGTGCTCATACGGGAGTGGGCACAGATACGCAGTATTTT. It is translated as CSAHTGVGTDTQYF.

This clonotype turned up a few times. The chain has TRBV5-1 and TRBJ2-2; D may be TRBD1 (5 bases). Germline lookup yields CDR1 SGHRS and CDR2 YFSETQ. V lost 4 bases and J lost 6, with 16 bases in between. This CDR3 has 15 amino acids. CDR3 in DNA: TGCGCCAGCAGCCCGAACATGCAGGGATCCGGGGAGCTGTTTTTT. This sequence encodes CASSPNMQGSGELFF.

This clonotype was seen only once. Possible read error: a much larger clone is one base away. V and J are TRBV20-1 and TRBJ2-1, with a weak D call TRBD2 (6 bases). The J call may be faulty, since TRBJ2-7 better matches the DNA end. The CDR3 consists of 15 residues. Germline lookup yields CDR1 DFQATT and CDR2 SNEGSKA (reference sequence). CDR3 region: CSARDQRTRGNEQYF. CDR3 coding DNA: TGCAGTGCTAGAGATCAGCGCACTCGCGGGAATGAGCAGTACTTC.

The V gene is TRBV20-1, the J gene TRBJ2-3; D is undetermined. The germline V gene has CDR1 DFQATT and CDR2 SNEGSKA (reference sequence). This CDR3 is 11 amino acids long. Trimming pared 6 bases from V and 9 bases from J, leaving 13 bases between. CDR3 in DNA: TGCAGTGCGGAATCTAGTGGCACGCAGTATTTT. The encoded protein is CSAESSGTQYF.

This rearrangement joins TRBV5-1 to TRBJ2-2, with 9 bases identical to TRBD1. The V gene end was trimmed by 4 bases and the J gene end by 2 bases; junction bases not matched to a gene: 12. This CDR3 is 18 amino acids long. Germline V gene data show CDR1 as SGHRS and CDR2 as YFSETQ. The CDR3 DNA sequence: TGCGCCAGCAGCCCGGGACAGGGAGCTACAGAAAACACCGGGGAGCTGTTTTTT. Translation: CASSPGQGATENTGELFF.

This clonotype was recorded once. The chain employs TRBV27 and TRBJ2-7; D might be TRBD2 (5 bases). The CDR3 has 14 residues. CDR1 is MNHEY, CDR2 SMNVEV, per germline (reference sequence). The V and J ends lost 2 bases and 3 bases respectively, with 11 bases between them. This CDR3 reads CASSLGGENYEQYF. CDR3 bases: TGTGCCAGCAGTTTAGGTGGGGAGAACTACGAGCAGTACTTC.

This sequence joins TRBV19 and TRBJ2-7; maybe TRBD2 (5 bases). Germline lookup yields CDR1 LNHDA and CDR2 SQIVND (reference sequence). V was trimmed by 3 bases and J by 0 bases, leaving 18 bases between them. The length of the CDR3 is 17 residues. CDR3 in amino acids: CASSIPKDCQSSYEQYF. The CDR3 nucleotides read TGTGCCAGTAGTATCCCAAAGGACTGCCAGAGCTCCTACGAGCAGTACTTC.

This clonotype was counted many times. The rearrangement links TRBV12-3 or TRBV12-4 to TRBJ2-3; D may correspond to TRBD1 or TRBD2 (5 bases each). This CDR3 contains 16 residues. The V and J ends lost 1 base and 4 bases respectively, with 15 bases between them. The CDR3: CASSLGGWMRADTQYF. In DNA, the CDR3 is TGTGCCAGCAGTTTAGGGGGCTGGATGAGGGCAGATACGCAGTATTTT.

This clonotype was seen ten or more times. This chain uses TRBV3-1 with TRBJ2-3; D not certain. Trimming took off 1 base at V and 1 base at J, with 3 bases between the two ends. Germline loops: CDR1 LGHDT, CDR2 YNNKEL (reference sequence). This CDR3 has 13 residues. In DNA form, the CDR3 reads TGTGCCAGCAGCCAAGGTCGCACAGATACGCAGTATTTT. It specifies CASSQGRTDTQYF.

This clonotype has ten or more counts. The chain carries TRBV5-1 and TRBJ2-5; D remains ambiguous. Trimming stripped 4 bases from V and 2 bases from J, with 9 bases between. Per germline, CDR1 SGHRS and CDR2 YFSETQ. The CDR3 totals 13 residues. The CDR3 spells CASSPGPQETQYF. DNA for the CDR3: TGCGCCAGCAGCCCCGGACCACAAGAGACCCAGTACTTC.

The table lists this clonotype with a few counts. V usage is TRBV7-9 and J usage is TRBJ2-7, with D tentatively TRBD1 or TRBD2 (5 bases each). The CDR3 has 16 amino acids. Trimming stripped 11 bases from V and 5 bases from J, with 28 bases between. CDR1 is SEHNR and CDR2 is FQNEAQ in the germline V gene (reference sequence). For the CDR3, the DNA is TGTGCCCTAGACCGCCCCCGGGTAGGGGACGGGGACGAGCAGTACTTC. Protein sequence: CALDRPRVGDGDEQYF. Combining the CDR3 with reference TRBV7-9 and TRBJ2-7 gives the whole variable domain DTGVSQNPRHKITKRGQNVTFRCDPISEHNRLYWYRQTLGQGPEFLTYFQNEAQLEKSRLLSDRFSAERPKGSFSTLEIQRTEQGDSAMYLCALDRPRVGDGDEQYFGPGTRLTVT.

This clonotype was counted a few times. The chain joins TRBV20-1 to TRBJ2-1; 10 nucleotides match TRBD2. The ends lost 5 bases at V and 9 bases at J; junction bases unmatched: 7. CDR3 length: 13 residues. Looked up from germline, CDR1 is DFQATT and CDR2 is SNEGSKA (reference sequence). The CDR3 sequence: CSAFLAGDGEQFF. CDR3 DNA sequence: TGCAGTGCTTTTCTAGCGGGAGACGGTGAGCAGTTCTTC.

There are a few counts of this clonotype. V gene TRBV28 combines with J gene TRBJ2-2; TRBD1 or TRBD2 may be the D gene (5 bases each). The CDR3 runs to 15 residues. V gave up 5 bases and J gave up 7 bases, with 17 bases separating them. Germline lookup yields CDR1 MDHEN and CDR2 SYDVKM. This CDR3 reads CASSRDLIIFGELFF. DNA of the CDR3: TGTGCCAGCAGTCGGGACCTCATAATATTCGGGGAGCTGTTTTTT.

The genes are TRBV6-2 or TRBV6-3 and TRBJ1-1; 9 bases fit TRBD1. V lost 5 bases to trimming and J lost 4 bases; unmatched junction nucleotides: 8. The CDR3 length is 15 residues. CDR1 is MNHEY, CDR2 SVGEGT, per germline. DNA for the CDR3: TGTGCCAGCAGTAGAGATACAGGGGGCGGCACTGAAGCTTTCTTT. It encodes CASSRDTGGGTEAFF.

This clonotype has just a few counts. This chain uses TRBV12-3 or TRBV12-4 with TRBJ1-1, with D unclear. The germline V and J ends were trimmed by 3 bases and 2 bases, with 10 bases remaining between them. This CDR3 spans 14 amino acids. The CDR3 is CASSFTLANTEAFF. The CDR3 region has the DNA TGTGCCAGCAGTTTTACCTTAGCCAACACTGAAGCTTTCTTT.

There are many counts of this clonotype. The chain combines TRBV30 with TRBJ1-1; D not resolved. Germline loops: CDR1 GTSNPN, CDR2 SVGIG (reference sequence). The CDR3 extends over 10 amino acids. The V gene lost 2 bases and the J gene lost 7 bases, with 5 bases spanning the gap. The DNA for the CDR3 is TGTGCCTGGAGTAACGTTGAAGCTTTCTTT. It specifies CAWSNVEAFF.

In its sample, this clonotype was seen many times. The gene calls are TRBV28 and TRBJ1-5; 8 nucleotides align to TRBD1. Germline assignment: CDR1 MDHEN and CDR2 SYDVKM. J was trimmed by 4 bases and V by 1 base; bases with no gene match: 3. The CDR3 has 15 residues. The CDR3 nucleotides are TGTGCCAGCAGTTTATCGGGGACAGGAAATCAGCCCCAGCATTTT. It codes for CASSLSGTGNQPQHF.

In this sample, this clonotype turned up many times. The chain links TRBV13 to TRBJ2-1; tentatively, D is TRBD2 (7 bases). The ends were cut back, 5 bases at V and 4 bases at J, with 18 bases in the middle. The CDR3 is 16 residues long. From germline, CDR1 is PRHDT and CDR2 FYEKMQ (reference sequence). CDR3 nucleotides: TGTGCCAGCAGCCCCCAGCAAGGGGGGGGGTACAATGAGCAGTTCTTC. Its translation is CASSPQQGGGYNEQFF.

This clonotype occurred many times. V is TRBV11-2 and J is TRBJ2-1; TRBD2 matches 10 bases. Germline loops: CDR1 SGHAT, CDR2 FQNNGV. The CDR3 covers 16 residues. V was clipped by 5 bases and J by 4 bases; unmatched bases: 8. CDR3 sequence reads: CASSQVAGGRYNEQFF. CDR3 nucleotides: TGTGCCAGCAGCCAAGTAGCGGGAGGAAGGTACAATGAGCAGTTCTTC.

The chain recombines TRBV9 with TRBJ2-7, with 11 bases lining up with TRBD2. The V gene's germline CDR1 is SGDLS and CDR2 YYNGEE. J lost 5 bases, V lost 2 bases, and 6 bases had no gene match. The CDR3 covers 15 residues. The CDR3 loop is CASSVRLAGFNEQYF. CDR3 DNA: TGTGCCAGCAGCGTCCGACTAGCGGGATTCAACGAGCAGTACTTC.